The 5 T cell receptor beta chains given below trace back to one sample, sequenced in a study of CD8+CD57+ T cells in acquired aplastic anemia. The TCR beta profiling, which covered VDJ combination and CDR3 sequence, was carried out using genomic DNA as the template. TCRdb recomputed calls from the reads with MiXCR, one row per CDR3 protein. Counted here are hundreds of thousands of distinct CDR3 sequences, around 72% occurring once; the ten biggest clones make up 4%. Material for sequencing was sorted CD4+, CD8+, or CD8+CD57+ T cells (not recorded which) from PBMCs. All receptors come from a human donor in good health, serving as a control.

Worth noting for this clonotype: The CDR3 carries no conserved terminal phenylalanine or tryptophan, so it likely arises from a read error. The DNA is left out, because the CDR3 cannot be placed on it with certainty; the CDR3 is given as TCRdb lists it. V and J are TRBV9 and TRBJ2-7; the table's D call, TRBD1, was not checked against the DNA. The CDR3 adds up to 12 amino acids, both ends counted. Per the germline V gene, CDR1 is SGDLS and CDR2 is YYNGEE. The CDR3 protein is CASSVTDRTGNR.

At least ten counts were recorded for this clonotype. CDR3 in amino acids: CASSQGAGGPLDEQFF. CDR3 nucleotides: TGCGCCAGCAGTCAGGGGGCGGGGGGACCTTTGGATGAGCAGTTCTTC. V and J are TRBV5-1 and TRBJ2-1; either TRBD1 or TRBD2 may supply D (8 bases each). Germline assignment: CDR1 SGHRS and CDR2 YFSETQ. Trimming stripped 5 bases from V and 8 bases from J, with 23 bases between. This CDR3 is 16 amino acids long.

This clonotype was seen a handful of times. A much bigger clone sits one base away, suggesting this may be a read error. The CDR3 does not end in the conserved phenylalanine or tryptophan, so this is likely a read error. The V and J genes are TRBV7-8 and TRBJ1-3, with no clear D. This CDR3 region has 15 residues. Trimming took 1 base from V and 0 from J, leaving 7 bases between them. Germline V gene lookup returns CDR1 SGHVS and CDR2 FQNEAQ. The chain's CDR3 is CASSLGPSSGNTIYL. The CDR3 nucleotides read TGTGCCAGCAGCTTAGGGCCGAGCTCTGGAAACACCATATATTTA.

The chain links TRBV10-3 to TRBJ2-7; D unclear. Germline CDR1 reads ENHRY; CDR2 reads SYGVKD. V lost 3 bases to trimming and J lost 2 bases, with 5 bases between them. The CDR3 loop spans 12 amino acids. In DNA form, the CDR3 reads TGTGCCATCAGTGACGCCCCCTACGAGCAGTACTTC. It translates to CAISDAPYEQYF.

With respect to this clonotype: Without the conserved terminal phenylalanine or tryptophan, this CDR3 likely stems from a read error. Because the CDR3's place on the DNA is in doubt, the DNA is left out and the CDR3 is given as listed by TCRdb. The V call is TRBV7-8, the J call TRBJ1-1; TRBD1, the D gene given by the table, was not confirmed from the DNA. Counting both end residues, the CDR3 totals 13 amino acids. Germline lookup yields CDR1 SGHVS and CDR2 FQNEAQ. CDR3 protein: CASSRQRNRANVL.